One sample yielded the 23 T cell receptor beta chains listed below, sequenced in a study of patients with pleural tuberculosis. TCRdb recomputed calls from the reads with MiXCR, one row per CDR3 protein. In the table there are approximately 50,000 distinct CDR3 sequences, around 6.7% of which are singletons. These receptor sequences come from a human donor with pleural tuberculosis.

This clonotype was picked up many times. The chain has TRBV3-1 and TRBJ2-7, with 8 nucleotides matching TRBD2. This CDR3 contains 15 residues. J was trimmed by 6 bases and V by 4 bases; bases with no gene match: 11. Germline values: CDR1 LGHDT, CDR2 YNNKEL (reference sequence). DNA of the CDR3: TGTGCCAGCAGCCCATTGAGCGGGAGCTTAACCGAGCAGTACTTC. As protein: CASSPLSGSLTEQYF.

This clonotype was seen at least ten times. The V and J genes are TRBV28 and TRBJ2-7; D is possibly TRBD1 (7 bases). The CDR3 length is 14 residues. CDR1 is MDHEN and CDR2 is SYDVKM in the germline V gene. The V gene lost 5 bases and the J gene lost 2 bases, with 13 bases spanning the gap. CDR3 sequence reads: CASSETGRTYEQYF. In nucleotides, the CDR3 is TGTGCCAGCAGTGAGACAGGGAGGACCTACGAGCAGTACTTC.

Ten or more counts support this clonotype. V usage is TRBV20-1 and J usage is TRBJ1-2; D is undetermined. Germline CDR1 DFQATT, CDR2 SNEGSKA (reference sequence). This CDR3 is built from 13 residues. The V gene lost 3 bases and the J gene lost 2 bases, with 10 bases spanning the gap. The CDR3 sequence: CSARTPGNYGYTF. The CDR3 DNA reads as TGCAGTGCTAGGACCCCAGGCAACTATGGCTACACCTTC.

In this sample, this clonotype turned up many times. The chain couples TRBV20-1 to TRBJ1-2, with 11 bases lining up with TRBD1. The V and J ends lost 1 base and 7 bases, in that order; junction bases with no gene match: 5. The CDR3 covers 14 residues. Per the germline V gene, CDR1 is DFQATT and CDR2 is SNEGSKA (reference sequence). In nucleotides, the CDR3 is TGCAGTGCTAGAGGGACAGGGGGCGCGGGTGGCTACACCTTC. It is translated as CSARGTGGAGGYTF.

The V gene is TRBV20-1, the J gene TRBJ2-4, with D perhaps matching TRBD2 (5 bases). Germline CDR1 and CDR2: DFQATT and SNEGSKA (reference sequence). The CDR3 is 14 residues long. Trimming stripped 0 bases from V and 4 bases from J, with 10 bases between. The CDR3 protein is CSARETTIKNIQYF. The CDR3 DNA reads TGCAGTGCTAGAGAGACTACCATAAAAAACATTCAGTACTTC.

This clonotype showed up many times. The V call is TRBV28, the J call TRBJ1-2, with 9 bases matching TRBD1. The CDR3 covers 15 residues. V shed 5 bases and J 6 bases; nucleotides not matched to a gene: 10. Looked up from germline, CDR1 is MDHEN and CDR2 is SYDVKM. The CDR3 region is CASSPRGTGIDGYTF. The DNA for the CDR3 is TGTGCCAGCAGTCCTCGAGGGACAGGGATCGATGGCTACACCTTC.

This clonotype came up many times. The chain has TRBV20-1 and TRBJ2-5, with 8 bases that match TRBD2. V was clipped by 8 bases and J by 2 bases; unmatched bases: 1. CDR1 is DFQATT and CDR2 is SNEGSKA in the germline V gene (reference sequence). The CDR3 runs 11 residues. Here the CDR3 DNA reads TGCAGTCCGGGGGGGCAAGAGACCCAGTACTTC. It encodes CSPGGQETQYF.

This clonotype has ten or more counts. The chain employs TRBV7-6 and TRBJ2-3; the D gene is possibly TRBD2 (6 bases). Germline values: CDR1 SGHVS, CDR2 FNYEAQ. Between the trimmed V and J ends, which lost 5 bases and 0 bases, there was a span of 12 bases. This CDR3 spans 15 amino acids. The CDR3 bases are TGTGCCAGCAGCAGACTAGTCTCTAGCACAGATACGCAGTATTTT. Amino acid sequence: CASSRLVSSTDTQYF.

The rearrangement uses TRBV11-2 and TRBJ2-4; the D gene is possibly TRBD1 (6 bases). The CDR3 spans 15 residues. Looked up from germline, CDR1 is SGHAT and CDR2 is FQNNGV. With 4 bases removed from V and 4 bases from J, the gap between germline ends came to 14 bases. CDR3 DNA: TGTGCCAGCAGCTCCCTACAGGGCTCAAAAAACATTCAGTACTTC. This codes for CASSSLQGSKNIQYF.

There are many counts of this clonotype. This chain joins TRBV4-2 and TRBJ2-7, with 7 bases that match TRBD1. The junction had 5 bases not matched to a gene; V was cut back by 5 bases and J by 4 bases. The germline CDR1 and CDR2 sequences are LGHNA and YNFKEQ. The CDR3 length is 13 residues. The chain's CDR3 is CASSIGTEYEQYF. CDR3 nucleotide sequence: TGTGCCAGCAGCATTGGGACAGAGTACGAGCAGTACTTC.

This clonotype was observed at least ten times. The chain links TRBV5-4 to TRBJ1-5; the D is unclear. This CDR3 spans 12 amino acids. The germline gives CDR1 SGHNT, CDR2 YYREEE (reference sequence). The V gene lost 0 bases and the J gene lost 3 bases, with 1 base spanning the gap. The CDR3 here is CASSLDNQPQHF. The CDR3 nucleotides read TGTGCCAGCAGCTTGGACAATCAGCCCCAGCATTTT.

This clonotype was observed many times. This chain links TRBV20-1 with TRBJ1-5; the match to TRBD1 covers 9 bases. Unmatched junction bases numbered 5, after V lost 0 bases and J lost 5 bases. There are 15 residues in the CDR3. Germline-derived CDR1 and CDR2 are DFQATT and SNEGSKA (reference sequence). Here the CDR3 reads CSARDQGQGDQPQHF. CDR3 coding DNA: TGCAGTGCTAGAGATCAGGGACAGGGCGATCAGCCCCAGCATTTT.

The table lists this clonotype with many counts. The gene calls are TRBV20-1 and TRBJ1-5, with a tentative D call TRBD1 (5 bases). Germline CDR1 reads DFQATT; CDR2 reads SNEGSKA (reference sequence). This CDR3 region has 15 residues. V was clipped by 3 bases and J by 3 bases, with 15 bases between them. The CDR3: CSARTDIGLNQPQHF. The CDR3 bases are TGCAGTGCTAGGACAGACATCGGTCTCAATCAGCCCCAGCATTTT.

At least ten counts were recorded for this clonotype. The chain couples TRBV6-2 or TRBV6-3 to TRBJ2-7, with no clear D. V was clipped by 2 bases and J by 0 bases, with 8 bases between them. The CDR3 has 14 amino acids. From germline, CDR1 is MNHEY and CDR2 SVGEGT. CDR3 DNA sequence: TGTGCCAGCAGTTACACAGCTACCTCCTACGAGCAGTACGTC. Translation: CASSYTATSYEQYV.

This clonotype came up many times. This sequence joins TRBV19 and TRBJ2-5; 8 bases match TRBD1. The length of the CDR3 is 14 residues. The J segment lost 0 bases and the V segment lost 3 bases, leaving 0 bases of the junction unmatched. From germline, CDR1 is LNHDA and CDR2 SQIVND (reference sequence). CDR3 residues: CASSMDRDQETQYF. DNA of the CDR3: TGTGCCAGTAGTATGGACAGGGACCAAGAGACCCAGTACTTC.

As to this clonotype: This may be a read error: a much more frequent sequence differs by one nucleotide. CDR3 DNA: TGTGCCAGCAGTGTTGAGAGGAACTATGGCTACGCCTTC. Translation: CASSVERNYGYAF. The chain recombines TRBV27 with TRBJ1-2; no firm D call. The CDR3 totals 13 residues. Germline values: CDR1 MNHEY, CDR2 SMNVEV (reference sequence).

The chain joins TRBV29-1 to TRBJ2-7; 7 nucleotides align to TRBD2. Germline CDR1 SQVTM, CDR2 ANQGSEA. There are 14 residues in the CDR3. CDR3 bases: TGCAGTGCGAGCGGGAAGGGCGCACTCAACGAGCAGTACGTC. This sequence encodes CSASGKGALNEQYV.

This clonotype has at least ten counts. J is TRBJ2-4 and V is TRBV12-3 or TRBV12-4; 7 bases fit TRBD2. CDR3 size: 14 residues. V was pared by 2 bases and J by 6 bases, with 4 bases of the junction left unmatched. The CDR3 DNA is TGTGCCAGCAGTTTACAAGGCGGGGGAAACATTCAGTACTTC. Its protein is CASSLQGGGNIQYF.

The sample holds many counts of this clonotype. The V and J genes are TRBV28 and TRBJ1-6, with D possibly being TRBD1 (5 bases). CDR1 and CDR2 from the germline V gene are MDHEN and SYDVKM. V lost 3 bases, J lost 2 bases, and 8 bases lay in between. The CDR3 sequence is 15 residues long. CDR3 amino acids: CASSFRGTYNSPLHF. CDR3 nucleotide sequence: TGTGCCAGCAGTTTTCGGGGGACCTATAATTCACCCCTCCACTTT. Complete variable domain (other parts from reference TRBV28 and TRBJ1-6): DVKVTQSSRYLVKRTGEKVFLECVQDMDHENMFWYRQDPGLGLRLIYFSYDVKMKEKGDIPEGYSVSREKKERFSLILESASTNQTSMYLCASSFRGTYNSPLHFGNGTRLTVT.

The table lists this clonotype with many counts. The V gene is TRBV2, the J gene TRBJ1-1, with TRBD1 as a possible D gene (6 bases). The CDR3 runs to 15 residues. V was shortened by 10 bases and J by 5 bases, with 23 bases between the two germline ends. Germline V gives CDR1 SNHLY, CDR2 FYNNEI. CDR3 sequence reads: CATIRPQGFGTEAFF. The CDR3 DNA reads TGTGCCACGATTAGACCACAGGGATTTGGGACTGAAGCTTTCTTT.

This chain joins TRBV11-1 and TRBJ2-3, with a tentative D call TRBD2 (6 bases). V was pared by 3 bases and J by 6 bases, with 19 bases between. The CDR3 is 16 amino acids. CDR1 SGHAT and CDR2 FQDESV come from the germline V gene (reference sequence). As DNA, the CDR3 is TGTGCCAGCAGCTTTTCGGACCGGGAGCCCCCGGATACGCAGTATTTT. Its protein is CASSFSDREPPDTQYF.

CDR3 amino acids: CASSLRLTGYSYEQYF. CDR3 DNA sequence: TGTGCCAGCAGCTTAAGGTTGACGGGGTATTCCTACGAGCAGTACTTC. The chain carries TRBV7-3 and TRBJ2-7; the D gene is possibly TRBD2 (5 bases). Germline V gene data show CDR1 as SGHTA and CDR2 as FQGTGA. V was trimmed by 1 base and J by 1 base, leaving 14 bases between them. The CDR3 runs 16 residues.

This clonotype was seen at least ten times. V gene TRBV27 combines with J gene TRBJ1-1; TRBD1 matches at 8 bases. This CDR3 region has 14 residues. Germline CDR1 MNHEY, CDR2 SMNVEV (reference sequence). V dropped 7 bases and J dropped 4; count of bases not matched to a gene: 8. Here the CDR3 reads CASIPSTGGTEAFF. In nucleotides, the CDR3 is TGTGCCAGCATTCCGAGCACAGGGGGCACTGAAGCTTTCTTT.